This T cell receptor (beta chain) emerged from a study of cytomegalovirus exposure and HLA in healthy donors. The study ran its PCR with 60 Vbeta and 13 Jbeta primers. Assay: immunoSEQ multiplex PCR; the TCRdb copy retains only in-frame clones and omits some. This sample contains 130,000 to 150,000 clones. V shed 6 bases and J 7 bases; nucleotides not matched to a gene: 9. CDR1 and CDR2 from the germline V gene are MNHNS and SASEGT. The CDR3 runs to 14 residues. The clonotype comes from a woman aged 50 to 60 in good health and CMV-seronegative. The chain joins TRBV6-1 to TRBJ1-1, with 9 positions matching TRBD1. Source material: PBMCs. The CDR3 bases are TGTGCCAGCAGACTAGTGACAGGGGGAGTTGAAGCTTTCTTT. Amino acid sequence: CASRLVTGGVEAFF.